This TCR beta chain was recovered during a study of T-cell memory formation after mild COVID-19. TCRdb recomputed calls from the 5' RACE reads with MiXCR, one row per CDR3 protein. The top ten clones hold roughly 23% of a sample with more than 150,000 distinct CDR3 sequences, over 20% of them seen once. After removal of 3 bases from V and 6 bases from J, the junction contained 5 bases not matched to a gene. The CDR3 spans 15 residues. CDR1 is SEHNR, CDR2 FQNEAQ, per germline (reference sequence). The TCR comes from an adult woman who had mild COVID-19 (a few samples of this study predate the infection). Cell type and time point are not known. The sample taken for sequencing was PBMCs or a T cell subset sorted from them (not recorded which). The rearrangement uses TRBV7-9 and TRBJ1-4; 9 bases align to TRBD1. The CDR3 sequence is CASSFPRTGDEKLFF. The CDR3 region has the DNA TGTGCCAGCAGCTTCCCCCGGACAGGGGATGAAAAACTGTTTTTT.